This T cell receptor beta chain was captured by sequencing in a study of beta chain features in type 1 diabetes (dated by TCRdb to about 2018). With regard to the full study: Mean age, gender distribution, total cell number and subset yield did not differ between patients and healthy donors. A total of about 99,000,000 sorted cells were examined across all samples, and RNA yield correlated strongly with the number of cells per subset. The study compared the TCRB repertoires of sorted circulating CD4+ T cell subsets in recently diagnosed type 1 diabetes patients with those in matched healthy donors. Regulatory and stem cell-like memory subsets were isolated from only 8 patients and about 8 healthy donors, whereas naive and central memory subsets came from all 28 donors. General study outcomes and caveats: In all four CD4+ subsets, TCRB CDR3 length was moderately but significantly shorter in type 1 diabetes patients. At VDJ recombination sites, type 1 diabetes patients had fewer insertions and more deleted nucleotides, which implies abnormalities in thymic rearrangement. Because cDNA was sequenced instead of genomic DNA, activated cells with high expression could be over-represented, although the groups did not differ in activation or CD3 levels. Naive, central memory and regulatory TCRB repertoires appeared to be more alike among patients than among healthy donors. PCR might favor shorter templates, but patient and control samples were amplified and corrected together, so any skew would affect both groups equally. Because the HLA sub-analyses included only small numbers of individuals, any influence of HLA type on TCRB rearrangement was left unresolved.

With respect to this clone: Its antigen is not yet known. No base quality values were provided; no much bigger clone lies one nucleotide off.

Each donor gave one peripheral blood draw, averaging about 120 mL, which was collected into heparinised tubes. A BD FACSAria II and a panel including CD45RO, CCR7, CD25, CD127, CD95 and CD27 were used to sort naive, central memory, regulatory and stem cell-like memory CD4+ T cells. All sorted populations exceeded 95% purity. Right away, PBMCs were isolated by Lymphoprep density gradient centrifugation and were stained directly, with no culture step. So that batch effects would be minimized, each experiment stained and sorted samples in pairs, pairing one healthy donor with one patient. The entire isolated RNA was reverse transcribed using the High Capacity cDNA Reverse Transcription Kit, and thus expressed TCRB transcripts were sequenced. Deep immunoSEQ sequencing was applied to naive, central memory and regulatory T cell samples, giving an average of roughly 3.3 million total reads per sample. Sorted cells were lysed in RLT buffer and RNA was extracted with DNase-treated RNeasy Micro or Mini kits, depending on cell number. To prevent cross-contamination, each cell subset was processed individually, whereas patient and healthy donor samples were processed jointly. TCRB sequences were amplified from cDNA with the immunoSEQ multiplex PCR, producing 87-bp fragments spanning the CDR3 region. Sequencing of the amplicons was done on the Illumina HiSeq platform. Under the source paper's analysis protocol: Synthetic template baselines were used to correct PCR bias computationally, reads within Hamming distance 2 were collapsed, and singletons that could not be merged were discarded. Reads were aligned to IMGT to assign V, D and J genes, CDR3 length, and insertions or deletions at six rearrangement sites. Within each subset, clonotype counts were normalized to the number of sorted cells before true diversity and Gini coefficients were calculated with the tcR R package. The overlap coefficient, calculated on TCRB nucleotide sequences, was used to quantify repertoire sharing. Not all clones reach the TCRdb copy of this immuneACCESS table, which keeps in-frame sequences only. Checked studies attribute under half of the gap to unresolved V genes and leave the rest unexplained. The D gene and trimming were derived from the DNA, and the V and J assignments and clone size from that table. The sample records about 160,000 clones, approximately 8.4% of which are singletons. Clones ranked in the top ten supply approximately 0.5% of the sample.

The CDR3 starts with the cysteine, ends with the phenylalanine, and has 14 residues. Just the 42-base CDR3 DNA is kept, in frame starting at base 1. The germline V gene specifies LGHNA as CDR1 and YNFKEQ as CDR2. Between the V and J ends, shortened by 2 bases and 2 bases respectively, the junction contains 10 bases. The material sequenced was central memory CD4+ T cells from blood. This receptor was obtained from a man aged 18 to 30 with type 1 diabetes. The chain was built from TRBV4-2 and TRBJ2-7; the D gene cannot be resolved reliably. The CDR3 reads CASSQNQQTYEQYF. The nucleotide sequence is TGTGCCAGCAGCCAAAATCAACAGACCTACGAGCAGTACTTC.